This T cell receptor (beta chain) was recorded in a study of cytomegalovirus exposure and HLA in healthy donors. Study overall: Out of about 179 million T cells, an earlier analysis found 117 million unique TCR beta sequences in total. Study-level results: TCR beta V- and J-gene trimming was later associated with a missense DCLRE1C variant. Cytomegalovirus status was reportedly diagnosed by the classifier with high sensitivity and specificity. Most subjects had HLA-A and HLA-B alleles reportedly predicted accurately by TCR beta sequences.

PCR used 60 Vbeta primers and 13 Jbeta primers. This table comes from immunoSEQ multiplex PCR, and its TCRdb copy is limited to in-frame clones, with some not included. The sample holds over 150,000 clones, about 72% seen once. V was shortened by 2 bases and J by 2 bases, with 11 bases between the two germline ends. The germline CDR1 and CDR2 sequences are MNHEY and SVGAGI. This CDR3 comprises 15 residues. With respect to this clone: The target antigen is unknown.

The sequence derives from a man aged 30 to 45 in good health and CMV-seropositive. The material sequenced was PBMCs. The rearrangement uses TRBV6-5 and TRBJ2-3; D remains unclear. CDR3 in amino acids: CASSYHYPFTDTQYF. The CDR3 DNA sequence: TGTGCCAGCAGTTACCACTACCCCTTCACAGATACGCAGTATTTT.